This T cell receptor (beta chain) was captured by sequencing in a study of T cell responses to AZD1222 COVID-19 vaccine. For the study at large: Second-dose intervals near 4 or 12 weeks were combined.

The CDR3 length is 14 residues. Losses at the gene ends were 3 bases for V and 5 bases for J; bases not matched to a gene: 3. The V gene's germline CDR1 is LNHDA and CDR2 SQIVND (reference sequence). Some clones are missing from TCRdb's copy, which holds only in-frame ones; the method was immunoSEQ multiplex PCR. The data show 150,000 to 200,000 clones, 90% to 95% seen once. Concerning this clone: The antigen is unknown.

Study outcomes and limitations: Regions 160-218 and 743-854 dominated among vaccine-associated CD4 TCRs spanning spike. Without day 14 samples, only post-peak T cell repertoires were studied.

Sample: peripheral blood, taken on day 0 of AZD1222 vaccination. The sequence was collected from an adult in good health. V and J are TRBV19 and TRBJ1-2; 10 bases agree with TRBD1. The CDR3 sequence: CASSIPGQGYGYTF. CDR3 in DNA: TGTGCCAGTAGTATCCCGGGACAGGGGTATGGCTACACCTTC.